The 23 T cell receptor beta chains reported below all come from one sample, sequenced in a study of Ad26.COV2.S vaccination and SARS-CoV-2 variants. Treatment specified: roughly 19 received Ad26.COV2.S at low or high dose, single or two shots; roughly 5 received placebo; per-sample allocation not given. Sampling took place 63 days after the first vaccine or placebo injection. Clones were read by immunoSEQ multiplex PCR, and TCRdb kept only the in-frame ones, dropping some. The data contain some 400,000 clones, 89% of them singletons. Sequencing used peripheral blood, obtained in a trial of Ad26.COV2.S vaccine versus placebo. The origin of the receptors is a person aged 18-65 years who received the Ad26.COV2.S COVID-19 vaccine or a placebo.

The chain has TRBV27 and TRBJ2-5, with TRBD1 as a possible D gene (5 bases). The CDR3 runs 14 residues. Trimming left V 6 bases short and J 1 base short, with 12 bases between. Germline V gene sequence: CDR1 MNHEY, CDR2 SMNVEV (reference sequence). CDR3 nucleotides: TGTGCCAGCAGGCAGGGCGGAAGCCAAGAGACCCAGTACTTC. This gives the protein CASRQGGSQETQYF.

CDR3 region: CASSRGLEQYF. The CDR3 coding sequence is TGTGCCAGCAGCCGGGGGCTCGAGCAGTACTTC. The V and J genes are TRBV9 and TRBJ2-7; D might be TRBD1 or TRBD2, each matching 6 bases. Germline CDR1 and CDR2: SGDLS and YYNGEE. The CDR3 runs 11 residues. Trimming stripped 4 bases from V and 6 bases from J, with 8 bases between.

This clone was counted a single time. This sample also contains other DNA sequences that code for the same CDR3. The chain combines TRBV27 with TRBJ1-1, with unresolved D. The germline CDR1 and CDR2 sequences are MNHEY and SMNVEV (reference sequence). V was pared by 0 bases and J by 0 bases, with 2 bases between. The CDR3 totals 13 residues. The CDR3 loop is CASSLSMNTEAFF. In DNA, the CDR3 is TGTGCCAGCAGTTTATCGATGAACACTGAAGCTTTCTTT.

Comments on this clone: This specimen includes other DNA sequences encoding the same CDR3. The chain combines TRBV9 with TRBJ2-2, with D perhaps given as TRBD1 or TRBD2 (5 bases each). Trimming took 0 bases from V and 4 from J, leaving 7 bases between them. The length of the CDR3 is 14 residues. The germline V gene encodes CDR1 SGDLS and CDR2 YYNGEE. CDR3 amino acids: CASSVVGGTGELFF. The DNA of the CDR3 is TGTGCCAGCAGCGTAGTTGGGGGCACCGGGGAGCTGTTTTTT.

This clone was recorded once. V gene TRBV2 combines with J gene TRBJ1-4; unclear D gene. This CDR3 comprises 12 residues. With 7 bases removed from V and 7 bases from J, the gap between germline ends came to 10 bases. Per germline, CDR1 SNHLY and CDR2 FYNNEI. The CDR3 sequence is CASNPEGEKLFF. In DNA form, the CDR3 reads TGTGCCAGCAACCCGGAAGGTGAAAAACTGTTTTTT.

The gene calls are TRBV6-5 and TRBJ2-1; 9 bases agree with TRBD2. Looked up from germline, CDR1 is MNHEY and CDR2 is SVGAGI. CDR3 size: 15 residues. The V segment lost 8 bases and the J segment 1 base; nucleotides outside the gene matches: 6. In DNA form, the CDR3 reads TGTGCCAGCGTCGGCGGGAGGGTGTCCTACAATGAGCAGTTCTTC. Translation gives CASVGGRVSYNEQFF.

The V and J genes are TRBV27 and TRBJ1-2, with D possibly being TRBD1 (6 bases). The V and J ends lost 6 bases and 8 bases respectively, with 19 bases between them. CDR1 is MNHEY and CDR2 is SMNVEV in the germline V gene (reference sequence). This CDR3 spans 14 amino acids. Here the CDR3 reads CASRDLTRDTGYTF. The CDR3 DNA is TGTGCCAGCAGGGACCTTACGCGGGACACAGGCTACACCTTC.

This sequence joins TRBV7-8 and TRBJ1-2; tentative D call: TRBD1 (6 bases). Trimming shortened V by 1 base and J by 4 bases, and 13 bases separated the two germline ends. The CDR3 runs to 15 residues. Germline lookup yields CDR1 SGHVS and CDR2 FQNEAQ. The CDR3 reads CASSLDGDMGYGYTF. In DNA, the CDR3 is TGTGCCAGCAGCTTAGATGGGGACATGGGCTATGGCTACACCTTC.

This chain links TRBV6-2 or TRBV6-3 with TRBJ2-2; D perhaps matches TRBD2 (6 bases). The CDR3 contains 17 residues. The ends were cut back, 4 bases at V and 1 base at J, with 16 bases in the middle. From germline, CDR1 is MNHEY and CDR2 SVGEGT. The CDR3 loop is CASSSLLARRNTGELFF. CDR3 bases: TGTGCCAGCAGTTCTCTTCTAGCGCGGAGGAACACCGGGGAGCTGTTTTTT.

V and J are TRBV12-3 or TRBV12-4 and TRBJ1-2, with a weak D call TRBD1 (5 bases). The CDR3 has 13 residues. V dropped 6 bases and J dropped 6 bases, with 14 bases sitting between them. This CDR3 reads CASRASGGNGYTF. The CDR3 bases are TGTGCCAGCAGGGCCTCGGGGGGAAATGGCTACACCTTC.

This chain uses TRBV29-1 with TRBJ1-1; D gene unclear. This CDR3 is built from 11 residues. Trimming took off 5 bases at V and 4 bases at J, with 8 bases between the two ends. Germline CDR1 reads SQVTM; CDR2 reads ANQGSEA. The chain's CDR3 is CSVSLGTEAFF. CDR3 nucleotides: TGCAGCGTTTCCCTGGGCACTGAAGCTTTCTTT.

This clone was seen a single time. J is TRBJ2-2 and V is TRBV2, with D perhaps matching TRBD1 (6 bases). Trimming shortened V by 7 bases and J by 1 base, and 10 bases separated the two germline ends. Germline V CDR1 and CDR2: SNHLY, FYNNEI. The CDR3 has 14 residues. CDR3 DNA: TGTGCCAGCACTGGACAGCTGAACACCGGGGAGCTGTTTTTT. It translates to CASTGQLNTGELFF.

The chain links TRBV7-8 to TRBJ2-3; 7 bases line up with TRBD1. After removal of 7 bases from V and 3 bases from J, the junction contained 10 bases not matched to a gene. This CDR3 contains 15 residues. Germline V gives CDR1 SGHVS, CDR2 FQNEAQ. The DNA of the CDR3 is TGTGCCAGCATAAAGGGACAGTGGCGGACAGATACGCAGTATTTT. Amino acids: CASIKGQWRTDTQYF.

The V gene is TRBV3-1 (or the pseudogene TRBV3-2), the J gene TRBJ2-7; 8 bases agree with TRBD2. Germline loops: CDR1 LGHDT, CDR2 YNNKEL (reference sequence). V was clipped by 1 base and J by 2 bases; unmatched bases: 10. This CDR3 has 17 amino acids. The CDR3 spells CASSQGIAGTRTYEQYF. DNA of the CDR3: TGTGCCAGCAGCCAAGGGATAGCGGGAACCCGAACCTACGAGCAGTACTTC.

Only one count was recorded for this clone. The chain joins TRBV6-1 to TRBJ2-1; D is undetermined. CDR1 MNHNS and CDR2 SASEGT come from the germline V gene. The CDR3 runs 13 residues. The ends were cut back, 1 base at V and 9 bases at J, with 10 bases in the middle. This CDR3 is CASSEVAVGEQFF. The CDR3 DNA is TGTGCCAGCAGTGAAGTCGCTGTCGGTGAGCAGTTCTTC.

The chain has TRBV20-1 and TRBJ2-3; D is uncertain. V was trimmed by 4 bases and J by 5 bases, leaving 7 bases between them. This CDR3 contains 11 residues. The germline gives CDR1 DFQATT, CDR2 SNEGSKA (reference sequence). The CDR3 here is CSAIYGDTQYF. The CDR3 DNA reads as TGCAGTGCTATCTACGGAGATACGCAGTATTTT.

The chain recombines TRBV10-1 with TRBJ1-1; no clear D. Looked up from germline, CDR1 is WNHNN and CDR2 is SYGVQD (reference sequence). V lost 3 bases to trimming and J lost 4 bases, with 12 bases between them. The CDR3 is 14 amino acids. In DNA, the CDR3 is TGCGCCAGCAGTGAAGGCTCGGAGCCCACTGAAGCTTTCTTT. Its protein product is CASSEGSEPTEAFF.

The gene calls are TRBV10-3 and TRBJ2-3; D is unresolved. Germline values: CDR1 ENHRY, CDR2 SYGVKD. V lost 5 bases to trimming and J lost 3 bases, with 15 bases between them. The CDR3 loop spans 15 amino acids. The CDR3 region has the DNA TGTGCCATCAGTATCAGGATAGGGAAAACAGATACGCAGTATTTT. It encodes CAISIRIGKTDTQYF.

The V call is TRBV27, the J call TRBJ2-1; 8 bases match TRBD2. CDR1 is MNHEY, CDR2 SMNVEV, per germline (reference sequence). The V and J ends lost 6 bases and 4 bases, in that order; junction bases with no gene match: 2. The CDR3 covers 13 residues. CDR3 region: CASSSSGYNEQFF. Written as DNA, the CDR3 is TGTGCCAGCAGCTCTAGCGGGTACAATGAGCAGTTCTTC.

This chain joins TRBV11-2 and TRBJ1-1; D unresolved. Trimming took off 2 bases at V and 10 bases at J, with 14 bases between the two ends. Germline-derived CDR1 and CDR2 are SGHAT and FQNNGV. The CDR3 consists of 13 residues. The CDR3 nucleotides are TGTGCCAGCAGCTTATTCGGAACTCAAAGAGCTTTCTTT. The encoded protein is CASSLFGTQRAFF.

The V gene is TRBV30, the J gene TRBJ2-7, with 8 nucleotides matching TRBD1. CDR3 length: 14 amino acids. Trimming cost V 2 bases and J 7 bases; bases outside gene matches: 10. Germline assignment: CDR1 GTSNPN and CDR2 SVGIG (reference sequence). CDR3 coding DNA: TGTGCCTGGAGTACCCAGGGGGCATCGAGGGAGCAGTACTTC. Residues: CAWSTQGASREQYF.

This rearrangement joins TRBV11-3 to TRBJ2-7; 8 bases match TRBD2. Germline trimming cut 5 bases from V and 3 bases from J; bases unmatched to any gene: 9. The CDR3 is made up of 15 amino acids. From germline, CDR1 is SGHNT and CDR2 YENEEA. The CDR3 sequence: CASSQRGTGYYEQYF. CDR3 nucleotides: TGTGCCAGCAGCCAGCGGGGGACGGGGTACTACGAGCAGTACTTC.

Details on this clone: A read error is possible here, since a much larger clone lies one base away. The chain has TRBV12-3 or TRBV12-4 and TRBJ2-3, with a possible D match to TRBD2 (5 bases). The CDR3 spans 13 residues. Trimming pared 5 bases from V and 0 bases from J, leaving 6 bases between. In DNA, the CDR3 is TGTGCCAGCAGTCGGACTAGCACAGATACGCAGTATTTT. Protein: CASSRTSTDTQYF.